This TCR beta chain was found in a study of blood T cell repertoires in COVID-19. Study context: Italy, Spain and the United States were the sources of the convalescent and acute COVID-19 samples. From T cells, B-cell-depleted T cells, or PBMCs came the material, which was cDNA or gDNA.

The germline CDR1 and CDR2 sequences are LGHDT and YNNKEL (reference sequence). This CDR3 region has 12 residues. Trimming shortened V by 4 bases and J by 4 bases, and 6 bases separated the two germline ends. In the source study's methods: Nucleated cell counts were estimated from reference gene primer amplification. Clones were read by immunoSEQ multiplex PCR, and TCRdb kept only the in-frame ones, dropping some. V and J calls and clone size are as listed in that table; D and trimming were resolved from the DNA. The sample includes roughly 390,000 clones, about 85% seen only once; the top ten take more than 3%.

The sequence came from a woman in her late teens or twenties with acute or convalescent COVID-19. This chain links TRBV3-1 (or the pseudogene TRBV3-2) with TRBJ2-3; D is ambiguous. Source material: peripheral blood. The DNA for the CDR3 is TGTGCCAGCAGCCTAGTTCCAGATACGCAGTATTTT. Amino acid sequence: CASSLVPDTQYF.